A single sample gave rise to the 24 T cell receptor beta chains below, sequenced in a study of Graves' ophthalmopathy and Graves' hyperthyroidism. The study amplified TCR beta CDR3 regions using RNA transcripts. First-round RT-PCR used HTBI primers; second-round multiplex PCR followed. From the multiplex PCR reads, TCRdb called clonotypes with MiXCR, one entry per CDR3 protein. This table holds roughly 220,000 distinct CDR3 sequences, about 47% found once. Sequencing input: peripheral blood. These receptors were collected from an adult man with Graves' ophthalmopathy.

This clonotype was detected a few times. V and J are TRBV7-2 and TRBJ2-7; TRBD2 matches at 8 bases. Germline V gene data show CDR1 as SGHTA and CDR2 as FQGNSA. CDR3 size: 15 residues. J lost 1 base, V lost 2 bases, and 4 bases had no gene match. The CDR3 reads CASSLRTGGSYEQYF. CDR3 in DNA: TGTGCCAGCAGCTTAAGGACGGGAGGGTCCTACGAGCAGTACTTC.

The sample holds a few counts of this clonotype. The rearrangement joins TRBV10-2 to TRBJ1-5; the D gene is possibly TRBD1 (5 bases). Germline CDR1 WSHSY, CDR2 SAAADI. There are 14 residues in the CDR3. V lost 2 bases and J lost 7, with 12 bases in between. The CDR3 is CASSEGGIVQPQHF. Written as DNA, the CDR3 is TGCGCCAGCAGTGAGGGGGGGATAGTACAGCCCCAGCATTTT.

This clonotype occurred many times. The V and J genes are TRBV2 and TRBJ1-6, with D possibly matching TRBD1 (6 bases). The germline V gene encodes CDR1 SNHLY and CDR2 FYNNEI. V lost 4 bases and J lost 9, with 13 bases in between. The CDR3 length is 14 residues. The CDR3 DNA sequence: TGTGCCAGCAGTGCCGGGACACGCGGTTCACCCCTCCACTTT. It yields the protein CASSAGTRGSPLHF.

This chain joins TRBV19 and TRBJ2-7; the match to TRBD2 covers 8 bases. This CDR3 contains 13 residues. V lost 7 bases, J lost 3 bases, and 5 bases stayed unmatched. Germline V gene sequence: CDR1 LNHDA, CDR2 SQIVND (reference sequence). CDR3 in amino acids: CASMGREDYEQYF. CDR3 DNA sequence: TGTGCCAGTATGGGGCGGGAGGACTACGAGCAGTACTTC.

Of note for this clonotype: A read error may account for a junction end that differs from germline. The V gene is TRBV10-3, the J gene TRBJ2-7; TRBD1 matches at 8 bases. The germline V gene encodes CDR1 ENHRY and CDR2 SYGVKD. The length of the CDR3 is 15 residues. CDR3 nucleotides: TGTGCCAGCAGTTTAAAGGGGACAGGCTCCTACGAGCAGTACTTC. This translates into CASSLKGTGSYEQYF.

This rearrangement joins TRBV19 to TRBJ2-5, with TRBD1 matching over 7 bases. V lost 3 bases to trimming and J lost 1 base; unmatched junction nucleotides: 5. In germline, CDR1 is LNHDA, CDR2 SQIVND (reference sequence). CDR3 length: 15 amino acids. CDR3 residues: CASSIDRDAQETQYF. The CDR3 nucleotides are TGTGCCAGTAGTATCGACAGGGATGCCCAAGAGACCCAGTACTTC.

This clonotype was counted between two and nine times. The chain carries TRBV3-1 and TRBJ2-7; D is ambiguous. From germline, CDR1 is LGHDT and CDR2 YNNKEL (reference sequence). The V end lost 1 base, the J end lost 7 bases, and 8 bases lay between the germline ends. This CDR3 has 12 amino acids. The CDR3 sequence is CASSQGRVEQYF. CDR3 nucleotide sequence: TGTGCCAGCAGCCAAGGTCGAGTAGAGCAGTACTTC.

The rearrangement joins TRBV19 to TRBJ1-4; maybe TRBD1 (5 bases). This CDR3 is 14 amino acids long. The germline CDR1 and CDR2 sequences are LNHDA and SQIVND (reference sequence). The V end lost 8 bases, the J end lost 2 bases, and 12 bases lay between the germline ends. The CDR3 spells CASRPPGTNEKLFF. The CDR3 DNA follows: TGTGCCAGTCGCCCTCCAGGGACTAATGAAAAACTGTTTTTT. Full variable domain (outside the CDR3, taken from reference TRBV19 and TRBJ1-4): DGGITQSPKYLFRKEGQNVTLSCEQNLNHDAMYWYRQDPGQGLRLIYYSQIVNDFQKGDIAEGYSVSREKKESFPLTVTSAQKNPTAFYLCASRPPGTNEKLFFGSGTQLSVL.

The rearrangement joins TRBV12-3 or TRBV12-4 to TRBJ1-3, with D unclear. Trimming stripped 1 base from V and 8 bases from J, with 6 bases between. This CDR3 spans 12 amino acids. The CDR3 sequence: CASSLEADTIYF. The CDR3 DNA sequence: TGTGCCAGCAGTTTAGAGGCAGACACCATATATTTT.

The V gene is TRBV28, the J gene TRBJ1-1, with D possibly TRBD1 on 5 matching bases. The CDR3 has 12 residues. The V end was cut by 3 bases, the J end by 8 bases, with 10 bases between. Germline CDR1 and CDR2: MDHEN and SYDVKM. The CDR3 is CASSLRTREAFF. The CDR3 DNA reads as TGTGCCAGCAGTTTGCGGACAAGGGAAGCTTTCTTT.

This clonotype was observed a handful of times. A read error may produce the germline difference seen at one junction end. The chain uses TRBV11-2 and TRBJ1-5; TRBD1 might be the D (5 bases). The CDR3 runs to 17 residues. The V gene's germline CDR1 is SGHAT and CDR2 FQNNGV. As DNA, the CDR3 is TGTGCCAGCAGTTTAGGGGTACGCGAGGCTAGCAATCAGCCCCAGCATTTT. Protein: CASSLGVREASNQPQHF.

This chain uses TRBV20-1 with TRBJ2-5, with D tentatively TRBD1 (6 bases). V was cut by 7 bases and J by 5 bases, with 17 bases left in between. Per germline, CDR1 DFQATT and CDR2 SNEGSKA (reference sequence). There are 13 residues in the CDR3. CDR3 in DNA: TGCAGTGTACGGCAGGGGAAGAAGGAGACCCAGTACTTC. Translation: CSVRQGKKETQYF.

Comment on this clonotype: Sequence at one end of the junction differs from germline and may be a read error. V gene TRBV20-1 combines with J gene TRBJ1-5; D not resolved. This CDR3 spans 14 amino acids. CDR1 and CDR2 (germline): DFQATT, SNEGSKA (reference sequence). CDR3 residues: CGATSQHSNQPQHF. Written as DNA, the CDR3 is TGCGGTGCTACTTCACAACATAGCAATCAGCCCCAGCATTTT.

This clonotype showed up just a few times. V is TRBV9 and J is TRBJ1-1; D might be TRBD1 (5 bases). Germline CDR1 SGDLS, CDR2 YYNGEE. With 4 bases removed from V and 1 base from J, the gap between germline ends came to 14 bases. The CDR3 loop spans 15 amino acids. The CDR3 reads CASSQGRGANTEAFF. The CDR3 DNA sequence: TGTGCCAGCAGCCAAGGAAGGGGCGCGAACACTGAAGCTTTCTTT. The entire variable domain, with the rest obtained from reference TRBV9 and TRBJ1-1, is as follows: DSGVTQTPKHLITATGQRVTLRCSPRSGDLSVYWYQQSLDQGLQFLIQYYNGEERAKGNILERFSAQQFPDLHSELNLSSLELGDSALYFCASSQGRGANTEAFFGQGTRLTVV.

The genes are TRBV15 and TRBJ1-2; D remains unclear. The germline V and J ends were trimmed by 5 bases and 8 bases, with 9 bases remaining between them. This CDR3 is 11 amino acids long. CDR1 LNHNV and CDR2 YYDKDF come from the germline V gene (reference sequence). CDR3 sequence reads: CATSPREGYTF. As DNA, the CDR3 is TGTGCCACCAGCCCCCGGGAGGGCTACACCTTC.

The rearrangement uses TRBV5-1 and TRBJ1-4, with 7 bases fitting TRBD1. CDR1 is SGHRS, CDR2 YFSETQ, per germline. V was pared by 4 bases and J by 8 bases, with 11 bases of the junction left unmatched. This CDR3 region has 15 residues. The CDR3 region is CASSLTTGRGEKLFF. The CDR3 DNA is TGCGCCAGCAGCCTAACGACAGGGCGAGGGGAAAAACTGTTTTTT.

V gene TRBV29-1 combines with J gene TRBJ2-7, with 12 bases fitting TRBD2. Germline CDR1 reads SQVTM; CDR2 reads ANQGSEA. This CDR3 is built from 15 residues. Trimming cost V 8 bases and J 2 bases; bases outside gene matches: 10. The CDR3 region has the DNA TGCAGCACGCTCGGACTAGCGGGGCTTACCTACGAGCAGTACTTC. It specifies CSTLGLAGLTYEQYF.

This clonotype was recorded once. The gene calls are TRBV2 and TRBJ2-7; no definite D call. Germline V gene data show CDR1 as SNHLY and CDR2 as FYNNEI. CDR3 length: 15 residues. V lost 6 bases to trimming and J lost 0 bases, with 15 bases between them. The CDR3 DNA is TGTGCCAGCAGCTTAACCCTCGCCCCCTCCTACGAGCAGTACTTC. Translating gives CASSLTLAPSYEQYF.

The chain links TRBV10-3 to TRBJ2-2; the D gene is possibly TRBD1 (5 bases). V was trimmed by 3 bases and J by 1 base, leaving 9 bases between them. Germline V gene sequence: CDR1 ENHRY, CDR2 SYGVKD. The CDR3 contains 15 residues. In DNA, the CDR3 is TGTGCCATCAGTGAAGGACACGGGAACACCGGGGAGCTGTTTTTT. Encoded protein: CAISEGHGNTGELFF.

V and J are TRBV5-1 and TRBJ1-2, with 9 bases lining up with TRBD1. CDR1 SGHRS and CDR2 YFSETQ come from the germline V gene. The CDR3 spans 14 residues. The junction had 7 bases not matched to a gene; V was cut back by 4 bases and J by 6 bases. CDR3 loop: CASSGRDRDDGYTF. DNA for the CDR3: TGCGCCAGCAGCGGCCGGGACAGGGATGATGGCTACACCTTC.

The rearrangement links TRBV7-3 to TRBJ2-3; 8 bases match TRBD1. This CDR3 comprises 16 residues. Germline V gene data show CDR1 as SGHTA and CDR2 as FQGTGA. V lost 1 base to trimming and J lost 2 bases; unmatched junction nucleotides: 5. In DNA form, the CDR3 reads TGTGCCAGCAGCTTAATGGCAGGGGGCTACACAGATACGCAGTATTTT. It translates to CASSLMAGGYTDTQYF.

This clonotype was recorded at least ten times. This chain links TRBV10-2 with TRBJ1-5; no clear D gene. CDR1 is WSHSY and CDR2 is SAAADI in the germline V gene. The CDR3 is 15 residues long. V dropped 0 bases and J dropped 8 bases, with 14 bases sitting between them. The CDR3 loop is CASSESEVAVEPQHF. CDR3 DNA sequence: TGCGCCAGCAGTGAGTCGGAGGTTGCGGTGGAGCCCCAGCATTTT.

This clonotype was seen more than once but under ten times. The rearrangement links TRBV29-1 to TRBJ2-7; D call uncertain. The ends were cut back, 3 bases at V and 9 bases at J, with 12 bases in the middle. CDR3 length equals 11 residues. Germline V gene sequence: CDR1 SQVTM, CDR2 ANQGSEA. This chain's CDR3 is CSVELGGGQYF. CDR3 DNA: TGCAGCGTTGAGCTCGGCGGCGGGCAGTACTTC.

This chain uses TRBV7-9 with TRBJ2-5, with D tentatively TRBD2 (6 bases). The V gene's germline CDR1 is SEHNR and CDR2 FQNEAQ (reference sequence). The V end lost 2 bases, the J end lost 0 bases, and 10 bases lay between the germline ends. This CDR3 contains 15 residues. The CDR3 nucleotides read TGTGCCAGCAGCTTATGGAGGGCGGACCAAGAGACCCAGTACTTC. It yields the protein CASSLWRADQETQYF.